This T cell receptor (beta chain) was observed in a study of lymphopenia after photon versus proton radiotherapy (dated by TCRdb to the late 2010s). Regarding the research as a whole: The immunological effects of photon versus proton radiation therapy were compared in patients with gastrointestinal tumors who developed high-grade lymphopenia. A cohort of under 25 patients with gastrointestinal tumors who received either photon or proton therapy and subsequently developed lymphopenia was included. The study was designed to characterize how the impact on the immune system differs between the two radiation modalities.

Library creation used the immunoSEQ multiplex PCR assay. Deep sequencing of rearranged TCR beta loci, alongside multiparametric flow cytometry, was used to profile T cell repertoires. Not all clones reach the TCRdb copy of this immuneACCESS table, which keeps in-frame sequences only. Checked studies attribute under half of the gap to unresolved V genes and leave the rest unexplained. For this sample there are roughly 23,000 clones; about 90% appear just once. Of the sample, less than 9.5% is held by the ten largest clones. On this clone itself: The antigen this receptor binds is unknown. There are no base qualities to consult, and no much larger clone falls within one base.

The research as a whole found: The survival association was assessed only in patients who died, and better survival with proton therapy was presented by the authors as a possibility rather than a demonstrated result. During treatment, patients who received proton therapy stayed relatively stable, whereas patients who received photon therapy lost naive T cells and TCR diversity and gained effector/memory populations. Across the cohort, a larger post-nadir drop in TCR diversity was inversely correlated with overall survival time among patients who died. After the lymphocyte count nadir, oligoclonal expansion, especially of CD8+ Temra cells, was observed in photon-treated repertoires, and the drop in diversity was driven by this expansion.

The CDR3, cysteine through phenylalanine, is 14 amino acids long. The entry retains the CDR3 DNA only, 42 bases that are in frame from base 1. At the junction V is shortened by 4 bases and J by 3 bases; bases outside the gene matches: 3. CDR1 LNHDA and CDR2 SQIVND were looked up in the germline V gene (reference sequence). This chain is built from TRBV19 and TRBJ2-7; 10 bases in between match TRBD2. The sequence was obtained from an older woman with pancreatic cancer. Some clones in this sample may be carry-over from other donors' samples. The sequences come from peripheral blood, collected from a patient treated with proton-based radiotherapy. The encoded CDR3 is CASSTSGSGYEQYF. The DNA reads as follows: TGTGCCAGTAGTACTAGCGGGAGTGGCTACGAGCAGTACTTC.